Here is one T cell receptor beta chain with its context. There is no known antigen for this receptor. No quality values exist for individual bases; no much larger clone is one base distant. This sample is drawn from a study of cytomegalovirus exposure and HLA in healthy donors (dated by TCRdb to between 2016 and 2019). Study-level background: An earlier analysis of some 620 of the donors reported about 280 Gb of sequence data and 117 million unique TCR beta sequences obtained from around 170 million T cells. Roughly 300 gigabases of sequencing data and 70 million to 85 million unique TCR sequences were included in an early release covering about 600 HLA-typed donors. Of the 300 to 450 genotyped donors, 65% to 90% were placed in the genetic ancestry cluster associated with self-reported Caucasian donors. The aim of the study was to test whether cataloging public T cell receptors could identify signatures of past pathogen exposure. Using immunosequencing, the study profiled T cell repertoires from 550 to 750 subjects and related those repertoires to cytomegalovirus serostatus. A separate validation cohort of 100 to 150 different subjects was used in addition to the approximately 670-subject first cohort. To predict cytomegalovirus infection status, the study combined high-throughput TCR immunosequencing, statistical association of individual TCRs with disease status, and machine learning. A later analysis re-examined previously published TCR beta repertoires from roughly 650 donors and added high-resolution HLA genotyping to investigate patterns of TCR occurrence. Rather than using new phenotypic data, the later analysis identified candidate immune exposures from TCR beta sequences and from how often those sequences occurred across donors. An earlier analysis of nearly 600 of the donors applied high-throughput TCR beta sequencing to assess whether each TCR beta V gene segment acted as functional or pseudogenic. Donor age, sex, ethnicity and CMV serostatus were compiled alongside the repertoire data. Genome-wide SNP genotypes for about three fifths of the roughly 700 donors were used in a later genetic analysis, which treated that subset as a discovery cohort. All discovery cohort repertoires had been generated on a single sequencing platform. HLA typing covered class I and class II loci at four-digit resolution. The number of typed donors differed by locus: 629-630 for A, B, C, DRB1 and DQB1; 500 to 550 for DQA1; some 610 for DPA1; and approximately 450 for DPB1. Because of strong linkage in the cohort, 4 to 6 DR-DQ haplotypes were treated as single units for association and clustering. Among around 400 genotyped donors of the cohort, an average of approximately 240,000 unique TCR beta nucleotide sequences was sequenced per donor, of which 15% to 20% were non-productive. What the research found in general, with its limitations: In a later analysis, several top co-occurrence clusters were reported to appear linked to parvovirus B19, influenza, CMV and Epstein-Barr virus. Because counts were too low, seventeen rarely observed V segments, including chromosome 9 orphons, were excluded from the earlier analysis of 500 to 700 of the donors. An association between a missense DCLRE1C variant and V-gene and J-gene trimming of TCR beta chains was found in a later genetic analysis and replicated in an independent cohort. A group of highly shared sequence variants was considered likely to be a technical artifact of the sequencing pipeline. According to a later genetic analysis, donors in an Asian-associated ancestry cluster had fewer N-insertions in productive TCRs than the approximately 700-donor mean. Because some donors lacked HLA typing at each locus, the association tests relied only on the typed subset. According to a later analysis, TCR association rates differed among HLA loci, with DRB1 alleles showing the most associated TCRs and HLA-C alleles showing the fewest. Compared with equally common non-associated chains, HLA-associated TCR beta chains in a later analysis were more clonally expanded and had lower generation probabilities. Strong co-occurrence of HLA alleles, especially DR and DQ, made assigning TCR associations to individual alleles difficult. In a later analysis, about 16,000 TCR beta sequences were associated with specific HLA alleles at a false discovery rate of 0.05. Correlated functional status among segregating V segments might be attributable to linkage disequilibrium, but an unknown experimental factor could not be ruled out. In the study, approximately 160 TCR beta chains were listed as associated with cytomegalovirus. According to a later analysis, most CMV-associated TCR beta chains appeared to be HLA-restricted, and the HLA associations seemed to be driven largely by CMV exposure. An earlier analysis of 587 of the donors showed that most TCR beta V segments appeared in productive rearrangements either about 90% or about 30% of the time, which broadly matched IMGT annotations. In vitro tests confirmed that a few of the cytomegalovirus-associated TCR beta chains recognize cytomegalovirus antigens. Roughly uniform sequencing depth across donors was assumed in presence/absence analyses, although this assumption may not hold. The cohort was sequenced for TCR beta chains only, and without alpha or paired-chain data the features that could be detected were limited. The only immune exposure information available for the cohort was CMV serostatus. Most TCR sequences were seen in very few donors, while some public TCRs were found in many individuals. A further reported finding was that TCR beta sequences accurately predicted the HLA-A and HLA-B alleles for most subjects in the first cohort. According to the authors, the approach could potentially be generalized to other disease states and immunological phenotypes. The classifier was reported to diagnose cytomegalovirus status with high specificity and sensitivity in both the original and validation cohorts. The 87-base-pair reads could not distinguish some IMGT-functional V segments, including TRBV6-2 and TRBV6-3, so those segments were excluded.

Libraries were made using the immunoSEQ multiplex PCR assay. A mixture of 60 forward primers for TCR Vbeta segments and 13 reverse primers for TCR Jbeta segments was used in the multiplex PCR. The CDR3 region of rearranged TCR beta genes was amplified from genomic DNA by a multiplex PCR assay. The Illumina HiSeq System was used to sequence the amplified TCR beta libraries as 87-base-pair reads. Concerning the study's data processing: In a later analysis, some 80 million unique TCR beta chains were counted across the approximately 620 repertoires, and some 10 million of these chains were shared by at least two donors. To remove PCR and sequencing errors, raw reads were error-corrected and collapsed into unique sequences using a nearest-neighbor algorithm that merged closely related sequences. Alignment of CDR3 sequences to IMGT reference sequences was used to assign V, D and J gene segments. For a sequence to be retained, a match of at least six nucleotides to both a V gene segment and a J gene segment was required. Rearrangements were classified as productive when the CDR3 lacked stop codons and remained in frame with V and J, and all other rearrangements were classified as non-productive. Following IMGT convention, CDR3 was defined as the stretch from the second conserved V-encoded cysteine to the conserved J-encoded phenylalanine. The earlier analysis of roughly 590 of the donors excluded sequences that lacked an unambiguous match to a single V gene segment. An earlier analysis of fewer than 750 of the donors called V segments functional above 56.7% productive rearrangements and segregating when the between-donor standard deviation exceeded 5%. A statistical classification framework was developed to diagnose cytomegalovirus status using the catalog of TCR beta chain sequences. A later analysis assigned V and J genes by comparing TCR nucleotide sequences with IMGT/GENE-DB human TR gene sequences. Using the TCRdist pipeline, a later analysis assigned CDR3 sequences along with most-parsimonious VDJ recombination scenarios. A later analysis defined each TCR beta chain by its CDR3 amino acid sequence plus V-gene family, and excluded reads lacking a unique V-gene family. As a way to deal with suspected cross-contamination and a sequencing artifact, a later analysis dropped 500 to 700 nucleotide sequences that were highly shared and had low generation probability. In a later analysis, a clonal expansion index was calculated for each public chain from normalized within-repertoire ranks of inferred template counts. In a later analysis, generation probabilities were computed with a VDJ recombination model fitted to out-of-frame rearrangements, and the resulting probabilities were checked against IGoR. Hypergeometric tests were used in a later analysis to score TCR-TCR, TCR-HLA and TCR-CMV co-occurrence, with a repertoire-size bias correction applied to the TCR pairs. False discovery rates were estimated in a later analysis by permuting HLA or CMV assignments 20 times. In a later analysis, co-occurring TCRs were grouped using DBSCAN, and TCRdist sequence similarity was added for clustering within HLA-allele-positive subsets. Repertoires with fewer than 30,000 or more than 120,000 public chains were left out of co-occurrence clustering, as were about five repertoires with anomalous nucleotide sharing. Held by TCRdb, this immuneACCESS table contains in-frame sequences only and omits some clones. Under half of the omission traces to an unresolved V gene where checked; the cause of the rest is unknown. That table is the source of V, J and clone size, and D and trimming were worked out from the DNA. This sample comprises around 140,000 clones, around four fifths of them detected only once. 1.5% to 1.9% of the sample comes from the top ten.

Clipping removes 5 bases from V and 11 bases from J, with 14 as the unmatched junction base count. The germline V gene encodes CDR1 SGHNT and CDR2 YENEEA. There are 14 amino acids in the CDR3, from cysteine to phenylalanine inclusive. The entry retains the CDR3 DNA only, 42 bases that are in frame from base 1. The cohort consisted of hundreds of healthy bone marrow donors. Cohort members were all nominally healthy when sampled, although unrecorded immune exposures were likely present. The donor tested CMV seronegative, placing the donor among the approximately 400 seronegative members of the cohort. Each donor provided a peripheral blood sample, and peripheral blood mononuclear cells were used for TCR beta sequencing. The Qiagen DNeasy Blood Extraction Kit was used to extract genomic DNA from the blood cell samples.

The sample was PBMCs. This TCR came from a middle-aged man in good health and CMV-seronegative. The rearranged segments are TRBV11-3 and TRBJ2-5; 7 nucleotides in the junction match TRBD1. The CDR3 corresponds to CASSPRQGHNEQYF. The DNA reads TGTGCCAGCAGCCCCCGACAGGGCCACAATGAGCAGTACTTC. Supplemented by the reference TRBV11-3 and TRBJ2-5 proteins around the CDR3, the complete variable domain is EAGVVQSPRYKIIEKKQPVAFWCNPISGHNTLYWYLQNLGQGPELLIRYENEEAVDDSQLPKDRFSAERLKGVDSTLKIQPAELGDSAVYLCASSPRQGHNEQYFGPGTRLLVL.